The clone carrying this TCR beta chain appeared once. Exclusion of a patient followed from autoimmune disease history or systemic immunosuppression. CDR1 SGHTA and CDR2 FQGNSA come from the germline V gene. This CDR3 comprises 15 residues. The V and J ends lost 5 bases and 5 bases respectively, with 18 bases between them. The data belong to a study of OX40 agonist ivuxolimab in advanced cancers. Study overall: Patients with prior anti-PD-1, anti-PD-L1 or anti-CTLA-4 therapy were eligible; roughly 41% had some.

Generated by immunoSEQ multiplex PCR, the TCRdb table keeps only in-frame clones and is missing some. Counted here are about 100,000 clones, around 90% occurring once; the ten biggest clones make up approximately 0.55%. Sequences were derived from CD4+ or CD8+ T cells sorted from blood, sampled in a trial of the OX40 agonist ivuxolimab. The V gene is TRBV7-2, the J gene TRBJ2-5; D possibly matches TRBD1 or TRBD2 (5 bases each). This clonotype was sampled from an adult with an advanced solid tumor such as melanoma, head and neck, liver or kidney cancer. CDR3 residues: CASSPSSNRRETQYF. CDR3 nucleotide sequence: TGTGCCAGCAGCCCCTCGAGCAACAGGAGGGAGACCCAGTACTTC.